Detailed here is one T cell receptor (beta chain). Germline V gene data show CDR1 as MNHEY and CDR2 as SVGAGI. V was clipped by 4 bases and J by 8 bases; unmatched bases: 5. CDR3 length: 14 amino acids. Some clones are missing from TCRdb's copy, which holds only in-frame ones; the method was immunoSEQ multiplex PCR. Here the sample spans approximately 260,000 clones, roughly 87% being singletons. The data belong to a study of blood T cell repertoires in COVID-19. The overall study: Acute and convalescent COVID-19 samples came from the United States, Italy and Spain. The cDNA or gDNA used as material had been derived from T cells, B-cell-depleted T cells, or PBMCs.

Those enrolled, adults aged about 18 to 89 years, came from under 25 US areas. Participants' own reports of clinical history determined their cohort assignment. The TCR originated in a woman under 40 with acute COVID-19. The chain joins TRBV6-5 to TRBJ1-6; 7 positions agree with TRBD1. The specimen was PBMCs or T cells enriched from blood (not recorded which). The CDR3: CASSFDREDSPLHF. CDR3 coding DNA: TGTGCCAGCAGTTTTGACAGGGAGGATTCACCCCTCCACTTT.